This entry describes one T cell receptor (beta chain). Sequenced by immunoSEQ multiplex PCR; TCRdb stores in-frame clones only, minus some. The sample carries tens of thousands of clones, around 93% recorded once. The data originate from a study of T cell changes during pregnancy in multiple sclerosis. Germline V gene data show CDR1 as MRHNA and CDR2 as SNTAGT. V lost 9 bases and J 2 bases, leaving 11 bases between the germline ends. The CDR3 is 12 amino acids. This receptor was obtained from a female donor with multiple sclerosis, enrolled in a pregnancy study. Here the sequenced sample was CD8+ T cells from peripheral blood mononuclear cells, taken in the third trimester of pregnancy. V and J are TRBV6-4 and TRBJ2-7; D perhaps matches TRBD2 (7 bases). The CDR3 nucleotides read TGTGCCAGAAGGGGGGGTCCCTACGAGCAGTACTTC. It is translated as CARRGGPYEQYF.